The 4 T cell receptor beta chains reported below all come from one sample, sequenced in a study of cytomegalovirus exposure and HLA in healthy donors. The PCR ran on 60 Vbeta and 13 Jbeta primers. The repertoire was sequenced with immunoSEQ multiplex PCR; TCRdb's copy has only in-frame clones and lacks some. The profile shows 200,000 to 250,000 clones, around 76% of them singletons. The sequencing sample was made of PBMCs. These receptors all stem from a middle-aged woman in good health and CMV-seropositive.

V gene TRBV2 combines with J gene TRBJ2-5; a possible D gene is TRBD1 (5 bases). V lost 6 bases and J lost 1, with 15 bases in between. CDR1 and CDR2 from the germline V gene are SNHLY and FYNNEI. The CDR3 has 15 residues. CDR3: CASSQTSTAQETQYF. The CDR3 bases are TGTGCCAGCAGCCAGACTTCGACAGCCCAAGAGACCCAGTACTTC.

The rearrangement uses TRBV5-1 and TRBJ2-5, with 7 bases matching TRBD2. CDR3 length: 16 residues. Germline lookup yields CDR1 SGHRS and CDR2 YFSETQ. Trimming took 0 bases from V and 5 from J; bases not matched to a gene: 10. CDR3 nucleotide sequence: TGCGCCAGCAGCTTGGAGCGGGGTTCGGGGTCGGAGACCCAGTACTTC. Residues: CASSLERGSGSETQYF.

The chain recombines TRBV19 with TRBJ1-2; a possible D gene is TRBD1 (6 bases). This CDR3 is 14 amino acids long. Trimming removed 5 bases at V and 4 bases at J, with 14 bases between. CDR1 LNHDA and CDR2 SQIVND come from the germline V gene (reference sequence). CDR3 amino acids: CASSVQGRGYGYTF. The CDR3 region has the DNA TGTGCCAGTAGTGTACAGGGACGTGGCTATGGCTACACCTTC.

The rearrangement joins TRBV15 to TRBJ1-5, with TRBD1 matching 10 bases. This CDR3 spans 17 amino acids. In germline, CDR1 is LNHNV, CDR2 YYDKDF (reference sequence). Trimming cost V 0 bases and J 7 bases; bases outside gene matches: 9. The CDR3, as DNA: TGTGCCACCAGCAGAGATCTAGGGGACAGGGGATCGCAGCCCCAGCATTTT. Protein: CATSRDLGDRGSQPQHF.